This TCR beta chain was sequenced in a study of T-cell memory formation after mild COVID-19. TCRdb re-called the 5' RACE reads with MiXCR, one entry per CDR3 protein. The table lists approximately 270,000 distinct CDR3 sequences, around 15% of them singletons, with around 23% in the top ten. For this clonotype: No antigen is known for it.

General study findings and limits: Shrinking CD4+ clones were chiefly CM and EM; CD8+ ones were chiefly EMRA. Memory cells collected pre-infection included some clones that later responded, suggesting cross-reactive memory joined.

This receptor was identified in a man aged 18 to 35 who had mild COVID-19 (a few samples of this study predate the infection). Cell type and time point are not known. The sequencing input was PBMCs or a T cell subset sorted from them (not recorded which).

DNA of the CDR3: TGTGCCAGCAGCCGCGCCGCCGGTTTTTACTATGGCTACACCTTC. The encoded protein is CASSRAAGFYYGYTF. The chain carries TRBV12-3 or TRBV12-4 and TRBJ1-2; the D is unclear. The V and J ends lost 6 bases and 3 bases respectively, with 17 bases between them. CDR3 size: 15 residues.